This is a list of T cell receptor beta chains from one sample in a study of T-cell reconstitution after alpha-beta-depleted transplantation in children. TCRdb recomputed calls from the PCR reads with MiXCR, one row per CDR3 protein. This table holds about 500,000 distinct CDR3 sequences, more than 9.5% found once. The starting material was PBMCs, mostly from graft donor cells, obtained 180 days after TCRalphabeta/CD19-depleted stem cell transplant. The source of these receptors is a female patient aged 2-10 years who had a stem cell transplant for aplastic anemia, so the T cells may come from the graft donor. Each CDR3 is given with its conserved first and last residue. A D gene is named only where the DNA matches it firmly. Expanded clones are given a class, and other clones once, few, many or no size at all.

v_call: TRBV3-1
clone_size: NA
cdr3_length: 14
d_call: NA
j_call: TRBJ2-1
cdr3_aa: CASSPSDGFNERFF
cdr3_nt: TGTGCCAGCAGCCCCTCAGACGGTTTCAATGAGCGGTTCTTC

v_call: TRBV9
clone_size: many
cdr3_length: 15
d_call: TRBD2
j_call: TRBJ2-5
cdr3_aa: CASSPRLAGWETQYF
cdr3_nt: TGTGCCAGCAGCCCTAGACTAGCAGGGTGGGAGACCCAGTACTTC

v_call: TRBV25-1
clone_size: few
cdr3_length: 16
d_call: TRBD1
j_call: TRBJ1-5
cdr3_aa: CASSDRTGVFNQPQHF
cdr3_nt: TGTGCCAGCAGTGACCGGACAGGGGTTTTTAATCAGCCCCAGCATTTT

v_call: TRBV29-1
clone_size: few
cdr3_length: 12
d_call: NA
j_call: TRBJ2-1
cdr3_aa: CSVEGGYNEQFF
cdr3_nt: TGCAGCGTTGAAGGGGGCTACAATGAGCAGTTCTTC

v_call: TRBV19
clone_size: few
cdr3_length: 15
d_call: TRBD2
j_call: TRBJ2-1
cdr3_aa: CASSIGGSPSWEQFF
cdr3_nt: TGTGCCAGTAGTATAGGCGGGAGCCCCTCGTGGGAGCAGTTCTTC

v_call: TRBV29-1
clone_size: NA
cdr3_length: 15
d_call: TRBD2
j_call: TRBJ2-1
cdr3_aa: CSVGPSGRALHEQFF
cdr3_nt: TGCAGCGTTGGTCCTAGCGGGAGGGCCTTGCATGAGCAGTTCTTC

v_call: TRBV12-3/TRBV12-4
clone_size: NA
cdr3_length: 15
d_call: TRBD2
j_call: TRBJ2-1
cdr3_aa: CASSRPSGRANEQFF
cdr3_nt: TGTGCCAGCAGTCGACCTAGCGGGAGGGCAAATGAGCAGTTCTTC

v_call: TRBV6-1
clone_size: few
cdr3_length: 13
d_call: NA
j_call: TRBJ1-3
cdr3_aa: CASSRTAGNTIYF
cdr3_nt: TGTGCCAGCAGTCGGACGGCCGGAAACACCATATATTTT

v_call: TRBV5-6
clone_size: NA
cdr3_length: 14
d_call: NA
j_call: TRBJ1-3
cdr3_aa: CASSSATSGNTIYF
cdr3_nt: TGTGCCAGCAGCTCGGCGACCTCTGGAAACACCATATATTTT

v_call: TRBV9
clone_size: many
cdr3_length: 15
d_call: NA
j_call: TRBJ2-7
cdr3_aa: CASSVEEASSYEQYF
cdr3_nt: TGTGCCAGCAGCGTGGAAGAGGCGTCCTCCTACGAGCAGTACTTC

v_call: TRBV20-1
clone_size: few
cdr3_length: 13
d_call: NA
j_call: TRBJ2-3
cdr3_aa: CSAPVMGGDGQYF
cdr3_nt: TGCAGTGCCCCAGTGATGGGGGGCGATGGGCAGTATTTT

v_call: TRBV12-3/TRBV12-4
clone_size: NA
cdr3_length: 15
d_call: TRBD2
j_call: TRBJ2-3
cdr3_aa: CASSPSGGRADTQYF
cdr3_nt: TGTGCCAGCAGTCCCTCGGGCGGGAGGGCAGATACGCAGTATTTT

v_call: TRBV6-2/TRBV6-3
clone_size: NA
cdr3_length: 14
d_call: NA
j_call: TRBJ2-1
cdr3_aa: CASSPNRTLRAQFF
cdr3_nt: TGTGCCAGCAGTCCGAATCGGACATTGCGGGCGCAGTTCTTC

v_call: TRBV5-1
clone_size: few
cdr3_length: 16
d_call: TRBD2
j_call: TRBJ2-3
cdr3_aa: CASSLDAGGETDTQYF
cdr3_nt: TGCGCCAGCAGCTTGGATGCGGGAGGCGAGACAGATACGCAGTATTTT

v_call: TRBV5-1
clone_size: many
cdr3_length: 16
d_call: TRBD2
j_call: TRBJ2-3
cdr3_aa: CASSLALAGVTDTQYF
cdr3_nt: TGCGCCAGCAGCTTGGCCCTAGCGGGAGTGACAGATACGCAGTATTTT

v_call: TRBV28
clone_size: few
cdr3_length: 13
d_call: TRBD1
j_call: TRBJ1-2
cdr3_aa: CASSVPGQYGYTF
cdr3_nt: TGTGCCAGCAGTGTACCGGGACAGTATGGCTACACCTTC

v_call: TRBV15
clone_size: many
cdr3_length: 16
d_call: TRBD2
j_call: TRBJ2-5
cdr3_aa: CATSRALAGGRETQYF
cdr3_nt: TGTGCCACCAGCAGAGCCTTAGCGGGAGGGCGGGAGACCCAGTACTTC

v_call: TRBV9
clone_size: NA
cdr3_length: 15
d_call: TRBD1
j_call: TRBJ1-1
cdr3_aa: CANSLTGERATEAFF
cdr3_nt: TGTGCCAACAGCCTTACAGGGGAAAGGGCCACTGAAGCTTTCTTT

v_call: TRBV15
clone_size: few
cdr3_length: 16
d_call: TRBD2
j_call: TRBJ2-1
cdr3_aa: CATSRDTTLAGGEQFF
cdr3_nt: TGTGCCACCAGCAGAGATACAACCCTAGCGGGAGGTGAGCAGTTCTTC

v_call: TRBV4-2
clone_size: NA
cdr3_length: 12
d_call: NA
j_call: TRBJ1-1
cdr3_aa: CASSRDRTLAFF
cdr3_nt: TGTGCCAGCAGCCGAGACAGAACATTAGCTTTCTTT

v_call: TRBV18
clone_size: NA
cdr3_length: 18
d_call: NA
j_call: TRBJ1-2
cdr3_aa: CASSLTNPTDSNVYGYTF
cdr3_nt: TGTGCCAGCTCACTGACGAACCCGACAGACAGTAACGTCTATGGCTACACCTTC

v_call: TRBV24-1
clone_size: NA
cdr3_length: 15
d_call: NA
j_call: TRBJ2-5
cdr3_aa: CATSDLRKGEETQYF
cdr3_nt: TGTGCCACCAGTGATTTGCGCAAAGGGGAAGAGACCCAGTACTTC

v_call: TRBV18
clone_size: NA
cdr3_length: 16
d_call: NA
j_call: TRBJ1-1
cdr3_aa: CASSPSVGTPQPGAFF
cdr3_nt: TGTGCCAGCTCACCATCGGTCGGGACACCTCAACCAGGAGCTTTCTTT

v_call: TRBV7-2
clone_size: NA
cdr3_length: 13
d_call: NA
j_call: TRBJ2-5
cdr3_aa: CASSLGLLETQYF
cdr3_nt: TGTGCCAGCAGCTTAGGGCTACTGGAGACCCAGTACTTC

v_call: TRBV7-2
clone_size: NA
cdr3_length: 16
d_call: TRBD2
j_call: TRBJ2-3
cdr3_aa: CASSLLGGTGGNTQYF
cdr3_nt: TGTGCCAGCAGCTTACTGGGGGGGACCGGGGGAAATACGCAGTATTTT

v_call: TRBV27
clone_size: NA
cdr3_length: 14
d_call: TRBD1
j_call: TRBJ2-7
cdr3_aa: CASSFSGQSYEQYF
cdr3_nt: TGTGCCAGCAGTTTTTCGGGACAGTCCTACGAGCAGTACTTC

v_call: TRBV7-2
clone_size: NA
cdr3_length: 15
d_call: TRBD1
j_call: TRBJ2-5
cdr3_aa: CASSLGYRGQETQYF
cdr3_nt: TGTGCCAGCAGCTTAGGATACAGGGGACAAGAGACCCAGTACTTC

v_call: TRBV24-1
clone_size: NA
cdr3_length: 11
d_call: NA
j_call: TRBJ2-1
cdr3_aa: CATSKAAEQFF
cdr3_nt: TGTGCCACAAGTAAGGCGGCTGAGCAGTTCTTC

v_call: TRBV29-1
clone_size: few
cdr3_length: 18
d_call: NA
j_call: TRBJ1-1
cdr3_aa: CSVEGRRPGGRSDTEAFF
cdr3_nt: TGCAGCGTTGAAGGTCGTCGGCCGGGAGGGAGGTCGGACACTGAAGCTTTCTTT

v_call: TRBV9
clone_size: many
cdr3_length: 11
d_call: NA
j_call: TRBJ1-2
cdr3_aa: CASSVGYGYTF
cdr3_nt: TGTGCCAGCTCCGTAGGCTATGGCTACACCTTC

v_call: TRBV29-1
clone_size: NA
cdr3_length: 14
d_call: NA
j_call: TRBJ1-1
cdr3_aa: CSVSLGGPNTEAFF
cdr3_nt: TGCAGCGTGTCCTTAGGGGGGCCCAACACTGAAGCTTTCTTT

v_call: TRBV20-1
clone_size: many
cdr3_length: 17
d_call: NA
j_call: TRBJ1-3
cdr3_aa: CSASPMTGLLSGNTIYF
cdr3_nt: TGCAGTGCTAGCCCAATGACAGGTCTACTCTCTGGAAACACCATATATTTT

v_call: TRBV7-2
clone_size: NA
cdr3_length: 17
d_call: NA
j_call: TRBJ1-5
cdr3_aa: CASSRGYSGKPYQPQHF
cdr3_nt: TGTGCCAGCAGCCGGGGATACTCGGGGAAACCCTATCAGCCCCAGCATTTT

v_call: TRBV21-1
clone_size: many
cdr3_length: 15
d_call: NA
j_call: TRBJ1-1
cdr3_aa: CASSKSGQENTEAFF
cdr3_nt: TGTGCCAGCAGCAAATCTGGGCAGGAGAACACTGAAGCTTTCTTT

v_call: TRBV28
clone_size: many
cdr3_length: 15
d_call: NA
j_call: TRBJ2-7
cdr3_aa: CASSSSRQYSYEQYF
cdr3_nt: TGTGCCAGCAGTTCCTCGAGACAGTACTCCTACGAGCAGTACTTC

v_call: TRBV20-1
clone_size: few
cdr3_length: 10
d_call: NA
j_call: TRBJ2-5
cdr3_aa: CSAEGETQYF
cdr3_nt: TGCAGTGCTGAAGGGGAGACCCAGTACTTC

v_call: TRBV5-1
clone_size: few
cdr3_length: 15
d_call: NA
j_call: TRBJ2-5
cdr3_aa: CASSLGGLWQETQYF
cdr3_nt: TGCGCCAGCAGCTTGGGCGGGTTGTGGCAAGAGACCCAGTACTTC

v_call: TRBV14
clone_size: NA
cdr3_length: 13
d_call: NA
j_call: TRBJ1-4
cdr3_aa: CASSQDPAEKLFF
cdr3_nt: TGTGCCAGCAGCCAAGATCCCGCCGAAAAACTGTTTTTT

v_call: TRBV6-2/TRBV6-3
clone_size: few
cdr3_length: 15
d_call: TRBD2
j_call: TRBJ2-2
cdr3_aa: CASSYAGANTGELFF
cdr3_nt: TGTGCCAGCAGTTACGCGGGAGCGAACACCGGGGAGCTGTTTTTT

v_call: TRBV20-1
clone_size: few
cdr3_length: 14
d_call: TRBD2
j_call: TRBJ2-3
cdr3_aa: CSAGLAGATDTQYF
cdr3_nt: TGCAGTGCTGGACTAGCGGGAGCGACAGATACGCAGTATTTT

v_call: TRBV7-3
clone_size: NA
cdr3_length: 16
d_call: TRBD2
j_call: TRBJ2-1
cdr3_aa: CASSLYGGSRDNEQFF
cdr3_nt: TGTGCCAGCAGCTTATACGGCGGGAGTCGGGACAATGAGCAGTTCTTC

v_call: TRBV5-1
clone_size: few
cdr3_length: 14
d_call: NA
j_call: TRBJ1-1
cdr3_aa: CASSLDLGAAEAFF
cdr3_nt: TGCGCCAGCAGCTTGGACCTGGGGGCCGCTGAAGCTTTCTTT

v_call: TRBV5-1
clone_size: many
cdr3_length: 14
d_call: TRBD1
j_call: TRBJ2-1
cdr3_aa: CASSIRTGGNEQFF
cdr3_nt: TGCGCCAGCAGCATAAGGACAGGGGGCAATGAGCAGTTCTTC

v_call: TRBV6-2/TRBV6-3
clone_size: few
cdr3_length: 13
d_call: TRBD2
j_call: TRBJ2-1
cdr3_aa: CASSSPGGRASFF
cdr3_nt: TGTGCCAGCAGTTCCCCCGGCGGGAGGGCCTCATTCTTC

v_call: TRBV10-3
clone_size: many
cdr3_length: 18
d_call: NA
j_call: TRBJ2-1
cdr3_aa: CAISERWGAVSSYNEQFF
cdr3_nt: TGTGCCATCAGTGAGCGCTGGGGAGCGGTTAGCTCCTACAATGAGCAGTTCTTC

v_call: TRBV27
clone_size: few
cdr3_length: 13
d_call: TRBD1
j_call: TRBJ1-2
cdr3_aa: CASSADRFYGYTF
cdr3_nt: TGTGCCAGCAGTGCGGACAGGTTCTATGGCTACACCTTC

v_call: TRBV18
clone_size: few
cdr3_length: 12
d_call: NA
j_call: TRBJ2-5
cdr3_aa: CASSPMIETQYF
cdr3_nt: TGTGCCAGCTCACCAATGATCGAGACCCAGTACTTC